This T cell receptor beta chain was captured by sequencing in a study of response to subunit inactivated influenza vaccine. TCRdb re-called the RT-PCR reads with MiXCR, one entry per CDR3 protein. The profile shows hundreds of thousands of distinct CDR3 sequences, 12% of them singletons. The CDR3 runs to 15 residues. Germline V gene lookup returns CDR1 SGHRS and CDR2 YFSETQ. Trimming stripped 2 bases from V and 8 bases from J, with 16 bases between. Study conclusions and caveats: Few new T cells, the authors suggested, are recruited by each seasonal influenza vaccination.

A single count supports this clonotype. The antigen is undetermined. The sample here was non-naive T cells sorted from PBMCs, taken roughly 15 days before vaccination. This clonotype was sampled from a man between 50 and 59 years old who received an inactivated influenza vaccine. The chain uses TRBV5-1 and TRBJ1-4; D not certain. In DNA form, the CDR3 reads TGCGCCAGCAGCTTTGGACGCGGGCCGGCCGAAAAACTGTTTTTT. The encoded protein is CASSFGRGPAEKLFF. Supplemented by reference TRBV5-1 and TRBJ1-4, the full variable domain reads KAGVTQTPRYLIKTRGQQVTLSCSPISGHRSVSWYQQTPGQGLQFLFEYFSETQRNKGNFPGRFSGRQFSNSRSEMNVSTLELGDSALYLCASSFGRGPAEKLFFGSGTQLSVL.